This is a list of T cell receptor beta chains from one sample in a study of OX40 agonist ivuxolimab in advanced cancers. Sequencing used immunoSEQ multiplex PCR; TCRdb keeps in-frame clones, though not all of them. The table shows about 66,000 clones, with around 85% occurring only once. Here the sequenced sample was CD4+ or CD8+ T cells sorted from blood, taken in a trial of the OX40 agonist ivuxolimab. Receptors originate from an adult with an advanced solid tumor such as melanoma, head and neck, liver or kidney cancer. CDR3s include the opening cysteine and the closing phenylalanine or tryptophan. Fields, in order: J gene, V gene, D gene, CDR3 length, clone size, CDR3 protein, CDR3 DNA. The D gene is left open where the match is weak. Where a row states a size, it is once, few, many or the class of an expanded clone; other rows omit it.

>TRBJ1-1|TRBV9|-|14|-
CASSVGQLNTEAFF
TGTGCCAGCAGCGTAGGACAATTGAACACTGAAGCTTTCTTT
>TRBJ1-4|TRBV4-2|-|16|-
CASSQDWKATNEKLFF
TGTGCCAGCAGCCAAGATTGGAAGGCAACTAATGAAAAACTGTTTTTT
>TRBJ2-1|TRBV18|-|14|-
CASSPPGGFNEQFF
TGTGCCAGCTCACCACCGGGCGGATTCAATGAGCAGTTCTTC
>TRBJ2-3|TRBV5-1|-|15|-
CASSLTGFGTDTQYF
TGCGCCAGCAGCTTGACAGGGTTTGGCACAGATACGCAGTATTTT
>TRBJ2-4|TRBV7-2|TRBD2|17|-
CASSLLGAASGKNIQYF
TGTGCCAGCAGCTTATTAGGGGCGGCTAGCGGCAAAAACATTCAGTACTTC
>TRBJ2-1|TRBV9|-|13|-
CASSGGDYNEQFF
TGTGCCAGCAGCGGGGGGGACTACAATGAGCAGTTCTTC
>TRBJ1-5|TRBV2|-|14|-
CASSGGSGNQPQHF
TGTGCCAGCAGTGGGGGGAGCGGCAATCAGCCCCAGCATTTT
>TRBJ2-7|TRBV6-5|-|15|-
CASSLSGSAWYEQYF
TGTGCCAGCAGTTTATCAGGGTCGGCCTGGTACGAGCAGTACTTC
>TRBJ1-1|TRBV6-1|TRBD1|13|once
CASNYRGNTEAFF
TGTGCCAGCAATTACAGGGGGAACACTGAAGCTTTCTTT
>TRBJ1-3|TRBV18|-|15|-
CASSPNPPGTDTIYF
TGTGCCAGCTCACCAAATCCCCCTGGGACGGACACCATATATTTT
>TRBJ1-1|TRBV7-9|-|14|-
CASSSSGRGVIAFF
TGTGCCAGCAGCTCATCCGGAAGGGGGGTAATTGCTTTCTTT
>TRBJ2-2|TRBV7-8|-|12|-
CASGRTTGELFF
TGTGCCAGCGGTCGGACCACCGGGGAGCTGTTTTTT
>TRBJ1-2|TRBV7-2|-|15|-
CASRLGGRLQYGYTF
TGTGCCAGCAGACTCGGGGGCAGATTACAGTATGGCTACACCTTC
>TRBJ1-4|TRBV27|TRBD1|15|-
CASSPGGQGWEKLFF
TGTGCCAGCTCTCCGGGGGGACAGGGGTGGGAAAAACTGTTTTTT
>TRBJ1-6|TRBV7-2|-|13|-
CASSSGPNSPLHF
TGTGCCAGCAGCTCCGGGCCAAATTCACCCCTCCACTTT
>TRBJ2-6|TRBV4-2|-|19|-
CASSQDVGTGSSGANVLTF
TGTGCCAGCAGCCAAGATGTGGGTACAGGTAGCTCTGGGGCCAACGTCCTGACTTTC
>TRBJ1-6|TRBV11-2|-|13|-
CASSLEWNSPLHF
TGTGCCAGCAGCTTAGAATGGAATTCACCCCTCCACTTT
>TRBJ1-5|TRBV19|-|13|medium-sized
CASSIDLMRPQHF
TGTGCCAGTAGTATAGATCTCATGAGGCCCCAGCATTTT
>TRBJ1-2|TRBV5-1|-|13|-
CASSPRGTYGYTF
TGCGCCAGCAGCCCCCGGGGTACCTATGGCTACACCTTC
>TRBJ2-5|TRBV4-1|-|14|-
CASSPRTGKETQYF
TGCGCCAGCAGCCCAAGGACTGGGAAAGAGACCCAGTACTTC
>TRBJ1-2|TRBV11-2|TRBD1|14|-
CASEWTGTNYGYTF
TGTGCCAGCGAATGGACAGGCACTAACTATGGCTACACCTTC
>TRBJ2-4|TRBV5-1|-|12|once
CASSLTSYIQYF
TGCGCCAGCAGCTTGACATCATACATTCAGTACTTC
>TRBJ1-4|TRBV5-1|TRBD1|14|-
CASSLDTGGEKLFF
TGCGCCAGCAGCTTAGACACAGGGGGGGAAAAACTGTTTTTT
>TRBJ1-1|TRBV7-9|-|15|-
CASSLGRSGLGEAFF
TGTGCCAGCAGCTTAGGGCGGTCGGGGTTGGGTGAAGCTTTCTTT
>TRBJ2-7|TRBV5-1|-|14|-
CASSLGGTAYEQYF
TGCGCCAGCAGCTTGGGAGGGACGGCTTACGAGCAGTACTTC
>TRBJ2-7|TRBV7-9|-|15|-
CASRGGHEGSYEQYF
TGTGCCAGCAGGGGCGGACATGAGGGATCCTACGAGCAGTACTTC
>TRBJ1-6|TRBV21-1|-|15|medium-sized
CASSKLQSYNSPLHF
TGTGCCAGCAGCAAACTGCAGAGCTATAATTCACCCCTCCACTTT
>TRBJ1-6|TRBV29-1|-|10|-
CSSGLSPLHF
TGCAGCTCGGGGTTGTCACCCCTCCACTTT
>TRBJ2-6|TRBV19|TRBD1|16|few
CASCITGVAGANVLTF
TGTGCCAGTTGCATCACAGGGGTAGCTGGGGCCAACGTCCTGACTTTC
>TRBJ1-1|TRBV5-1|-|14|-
CASSSGPTNTEAFF
TGCGCCAGCAGCTCGGGTCCGACGAACACTGAAGCTTTCTTT
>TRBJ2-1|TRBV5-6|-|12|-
CASSPRLSEQFF
TGTGCCAGCAGCCCCCGACTGTCCGAGCAGTTCTTC
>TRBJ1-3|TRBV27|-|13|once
CASRALSGNTIYF
TGTGCCAGCAGGGCATTGTCTGGAAACACCATATATTTT
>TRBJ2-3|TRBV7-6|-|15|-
CASSLQASSTDTQYF
TGTGCCAGCAGCTTGCAGGCCAGTAGCACAGATACGCAGTATTTT
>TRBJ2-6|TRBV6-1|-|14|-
CASLGLSGANVLTF
TGTGCCAGCTTAGGACTATCTGGGGCCAACGTCCTGACTTTC
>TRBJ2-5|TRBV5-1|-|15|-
CASSLGGTSRETQYF
TGCGCCAGCAGCTTGGGGGGGACATCGCGCGAGACCCAGTACTTC
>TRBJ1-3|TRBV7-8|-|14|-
CASSLGIGGNTIYF
TGTGCCAGCAGCTTAGGCATTGGGGGAAACACCATATATTTT
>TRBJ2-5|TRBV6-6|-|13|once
CASSYFSSETQYF
TGTGCCAGCAGTTACTTTTCCTCGGAGACCCAGTACTTC
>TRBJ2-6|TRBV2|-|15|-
CASSERRTGANVLTF
TGTGCCAGCAGTGAACGCAGAACTGGGGCCAACGTCCTGACTTTC
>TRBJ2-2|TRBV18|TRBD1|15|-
CASSSGTGGLGELFF
TGTGCCAGCTCTTCAGGGACAGGGGGCCTCGGGGAGCTGTTTTTT
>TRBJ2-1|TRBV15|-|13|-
CATSRVSDNEQFF
TGTGCCACCAGCAGAGTCTCAGACAATGAGCAGTTCTTC
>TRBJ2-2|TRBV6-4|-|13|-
CASSGQNTGELFF
TGTGCCAGCAGCGGACAGAACACCGGGGAGCTGTTTTTT
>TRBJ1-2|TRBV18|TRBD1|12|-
CASSRTTGTHTF
TGTGCCAGCTCCCGGACGACAGGGACCCACACCTTC
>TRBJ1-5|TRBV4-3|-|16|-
CASSQDGAIRSQPQHF
TGCGCCAGCAGCCAAGATGGAGCGATAAGGAGTCAGCCCCAGCATTTT
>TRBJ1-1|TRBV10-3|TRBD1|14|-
CAISGQGLNTEAFF
TGTGCCATCAGTGGACAGGGACTGAACACTGAAGCTTTCTTT
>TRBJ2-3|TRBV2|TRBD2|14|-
CASRTSGGTDTQYF
TGTGCCAGCAGGACTAGCGGGGGCACAGATACGCAGTATTTT
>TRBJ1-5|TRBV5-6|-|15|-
CASSLAGSGNQPQHF
TGTGCCAGCAGCTTGGCTGGGAGTGGAAATCAGCCCCAGCATTTT
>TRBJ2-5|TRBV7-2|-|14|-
CASSLGGPGETQYF
TGTGCCAGCAGCTTAGGAGGGCCAGGAGAGACCCAGTACTTC
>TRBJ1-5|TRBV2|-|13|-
CASSVRRNQPQHF
TGTGCCAGCAGTGTCAGGAGGAATCAGCCCCAGCATTTT
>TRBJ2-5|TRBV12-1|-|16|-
CASSLCSGGIQETQYF
TGTGCCAGCAGCTTATGTAGCGGGGGGATCCAAGAGACCCAGTACTTC
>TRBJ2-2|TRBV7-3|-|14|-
CASRAGTNTGELFF
TGTGCCAGCAGGGCGGGGACGAACACCGGGGAGCTGTTTTTT
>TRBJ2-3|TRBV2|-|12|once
CASSLNTDTQYF
TGTGCCAGCAGTCTTAACACAGATACGCAGTATTTT
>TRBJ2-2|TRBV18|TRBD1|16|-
CASSESGQGGSGELFF
TGTGCCAGCTCTGAATCGGGACAGGGAGGCTCCGGGGAGCTGTTTTTT